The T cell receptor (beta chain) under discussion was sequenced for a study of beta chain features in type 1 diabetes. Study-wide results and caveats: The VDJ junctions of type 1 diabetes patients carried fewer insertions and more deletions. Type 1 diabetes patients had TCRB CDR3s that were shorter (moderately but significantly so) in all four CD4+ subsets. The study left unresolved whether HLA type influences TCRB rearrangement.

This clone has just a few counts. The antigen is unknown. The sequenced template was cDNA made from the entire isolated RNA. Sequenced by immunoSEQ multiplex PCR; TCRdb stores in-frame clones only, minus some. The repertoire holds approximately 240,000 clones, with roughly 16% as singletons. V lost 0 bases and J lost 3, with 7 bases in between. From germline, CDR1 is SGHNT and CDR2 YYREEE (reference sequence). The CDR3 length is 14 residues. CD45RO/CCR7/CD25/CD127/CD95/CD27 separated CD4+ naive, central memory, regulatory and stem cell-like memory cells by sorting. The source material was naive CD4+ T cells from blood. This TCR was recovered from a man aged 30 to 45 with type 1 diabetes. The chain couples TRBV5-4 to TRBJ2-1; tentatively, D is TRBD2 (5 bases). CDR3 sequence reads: CASSLAGDYNEQFF. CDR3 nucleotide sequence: TGTGCCAGCAGCTTGGCCGGGGACTACAATGAGCAGTTCTTC. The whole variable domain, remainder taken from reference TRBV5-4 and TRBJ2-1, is ETGVTQSPTHLIKTRGQQVTLRCSSQSGHNTVSWYQQALGQGPQFIFQYYREEENGRGNFPPRFSGLQFPNYSSELNVNALELDDSALYLCASSLAGDYNEQFFGPGTRLTVL.